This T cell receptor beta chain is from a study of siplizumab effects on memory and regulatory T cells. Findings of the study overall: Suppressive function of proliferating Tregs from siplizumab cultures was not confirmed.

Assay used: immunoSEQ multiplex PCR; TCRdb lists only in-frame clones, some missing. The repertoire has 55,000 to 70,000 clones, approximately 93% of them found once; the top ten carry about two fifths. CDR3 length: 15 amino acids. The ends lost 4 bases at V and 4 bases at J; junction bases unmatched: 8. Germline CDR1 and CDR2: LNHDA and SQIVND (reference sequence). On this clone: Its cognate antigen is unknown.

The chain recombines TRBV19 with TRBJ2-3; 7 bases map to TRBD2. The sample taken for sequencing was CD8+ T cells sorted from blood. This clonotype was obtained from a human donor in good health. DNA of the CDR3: TGTGCCAGTAGTACGCGACTAGCTGAGGCAGATACGCAGTATTTT. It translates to CASSTRLAEADTQYF.